This T cell receptor (beta chain) was observed in a study of shared T cell receptors in the human thymus. Sequenced by immunoSEQ multiplex PCR; TCRdb stores in-frame clones only, minus some. Of 700,000 or so clones listed, 70% to 90% are singletons. There are 17 residues in the CDR3. Germline V CDR1 and CDR2: SGHDT, YYEEEE. Trimming stripped 0 bases from V and 2 bases from J, with 17 bases between. This same sample was also taken into another study, of human thymus T cells. That source adds: In thymic and blood repertoires alike, V and J usage looked biased. Thymic repertoires from unrelated individuals overlapped highly, related research reported.

The chain joins TRBV5-6 to TRBJ1-1; D may be TRBD1 (5 bases). The receptor was isolated from a girl less than two years old with a congenital heart defect. The specimen sequenced was thymocytes. The CDR3 loop is CASSLGPGKDTNTEAFF. Written as DNA, the CDR3 is TGTGCCAGCAGCTTGGGCCCCGGCAAGGACACTAACACTGAAGCTTTCTTT.